The clone carrying this TCR beta chain was seen many times. These data are taken from a study of molecular identifiers for immune sequencing clone quantification. One entry per CDR3 protein, called by TCRdb with MiXCR from the PCR reads. The sample has more than 550,000 distinct CDR3 sequences, 25% seen once. Trimming removed 2 bases at V and 2 bases at J, with 10 bases between. Germline-derived CDR1 and CDR2 are MNHEY and SVGEGT. CDR3 length equals 16 residues. A CD8+CD4-CCR7+CD45RA+ gate was used to sort naive CD8 T cells. The receptor comes from a human donor in good health. Some libraries in this study had Jurkat cell RNA spiked in. This chain uses TRBV6-2 or TRBV6-3 with TRBJ2-6, with D unclear. Sequencing input: naive CD8+ T cells from blood, with Jurkat cell RNA spiked in. The sample's subset: FACS-sorted CD8+CD4-CCR7+CD45RA+ naive T cells. Here the CDR3 DNA reads TGTGCCAGCAGTTACCAAAGGGAAACTGGGGCCAACGTCCTGACTTTC. As protein: CASSYQRETGANVLTF.